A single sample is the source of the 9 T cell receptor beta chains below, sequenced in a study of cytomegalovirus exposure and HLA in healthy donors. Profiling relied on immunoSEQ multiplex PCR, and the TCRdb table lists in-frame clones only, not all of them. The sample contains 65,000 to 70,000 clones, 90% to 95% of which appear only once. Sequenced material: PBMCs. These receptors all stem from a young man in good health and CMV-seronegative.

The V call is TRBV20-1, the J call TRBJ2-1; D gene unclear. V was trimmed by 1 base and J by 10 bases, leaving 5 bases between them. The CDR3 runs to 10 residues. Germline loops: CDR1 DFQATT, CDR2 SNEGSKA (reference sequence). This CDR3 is CSARAEEQFF. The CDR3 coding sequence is TGCAGTGCTAGAGCAGAAGAGCAGTTCTTC.

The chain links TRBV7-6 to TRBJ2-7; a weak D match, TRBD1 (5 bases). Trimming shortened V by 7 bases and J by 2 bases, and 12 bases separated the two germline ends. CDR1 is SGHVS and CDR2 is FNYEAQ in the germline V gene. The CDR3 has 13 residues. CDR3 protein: CASNQGEPYEQYF. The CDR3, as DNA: TGTGCCAGCAATCAGGGCGAGCCCTACGAGCAGTACTTC. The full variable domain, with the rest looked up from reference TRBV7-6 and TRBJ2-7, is GAGVSQSPRYKVTKRGQDVALRCDPISGHVSLYWYRQALGQGPEFLTYFNYEAQQDKSGLPNDRFSAERPEGSISTLTIQRTEQRDSAMYRCASNQGEPYEQYFGPGTRLTVT.

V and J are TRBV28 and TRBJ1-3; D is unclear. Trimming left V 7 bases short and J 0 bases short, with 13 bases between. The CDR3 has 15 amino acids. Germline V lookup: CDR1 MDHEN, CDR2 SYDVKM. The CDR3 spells CASMVGHYSGNTIYF. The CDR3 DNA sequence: TGTGCCAGCATGGTCGGCCACTACTCTGGAAACACCATATATTTT.

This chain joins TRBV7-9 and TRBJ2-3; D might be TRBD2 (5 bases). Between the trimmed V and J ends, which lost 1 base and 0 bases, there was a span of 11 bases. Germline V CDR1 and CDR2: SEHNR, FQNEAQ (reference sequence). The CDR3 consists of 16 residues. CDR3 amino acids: CASSLGYGISTDTQYF. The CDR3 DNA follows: TGTGCCAGCAGCTTAGGGTACGGGATTAGCACAGATACGCAGTATTTT.

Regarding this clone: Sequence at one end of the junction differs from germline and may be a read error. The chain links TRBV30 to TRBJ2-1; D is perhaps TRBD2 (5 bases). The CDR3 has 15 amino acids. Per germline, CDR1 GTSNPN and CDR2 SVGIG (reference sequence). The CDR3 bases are TGTGCCTGGAGTGTACTCTCGTCTGACTACAACGAGCAGTTCTTC. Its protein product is CAWSVLSSDYNEQFF. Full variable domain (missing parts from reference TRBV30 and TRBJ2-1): SQTIHQWPATLVQPVGSPLSLECTVEGTSNPNLYWYRQAAGRGLQLLFYSVGIGQISSEVPQNLSASRPQDRQFILSSKKLLLSDSGFYLCAWSVLSSDYNEQFFGPGTRLTVL.

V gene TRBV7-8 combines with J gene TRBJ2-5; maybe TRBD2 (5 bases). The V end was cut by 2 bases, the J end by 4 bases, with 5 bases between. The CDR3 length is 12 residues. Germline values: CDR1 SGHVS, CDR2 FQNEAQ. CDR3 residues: CASSLRGETQYF. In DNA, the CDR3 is TGTGCCAGCAGCTTACGGGGAGAGACCCAGTACTTC.

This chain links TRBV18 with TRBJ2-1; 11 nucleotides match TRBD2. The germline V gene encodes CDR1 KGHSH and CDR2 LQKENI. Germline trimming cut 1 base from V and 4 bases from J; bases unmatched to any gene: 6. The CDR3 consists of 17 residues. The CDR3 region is CASSPLTSGSEYNEQFF. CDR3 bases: TGTGCCAGCTCACCACTTACTAGCGGGAGTGAGTACAATGAGCAGTTCTTC.

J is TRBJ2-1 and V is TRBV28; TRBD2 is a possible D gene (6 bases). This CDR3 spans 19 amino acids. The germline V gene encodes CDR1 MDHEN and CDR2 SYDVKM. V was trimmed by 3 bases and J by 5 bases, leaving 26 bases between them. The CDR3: CASSFPASEALWRDNEQFF. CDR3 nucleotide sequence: TGTGCCAGCAGTTTCCCGGCTAGCGAGGCCCTCTGGCGGGACAATGAGCAGTTCTTC.

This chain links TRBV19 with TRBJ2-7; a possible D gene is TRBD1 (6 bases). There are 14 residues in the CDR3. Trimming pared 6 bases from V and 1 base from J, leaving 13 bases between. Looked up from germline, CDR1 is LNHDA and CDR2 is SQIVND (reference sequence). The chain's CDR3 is CASSPTGTSYEQYF. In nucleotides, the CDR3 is TGTGCCAGTAGCCCGACGGGGACATCCTACGAGCAGTACTTC.